The 30 T cell receptor beta chains below all came from one sample that was sequenced in a study of T cells in Graves' hyperthyroidism and ophthalmopathy. Authors of the study amplified TCR beta CDR3 regions from RNA transcripts. TCR CDR3 underwent first-round RT-PCR with the HTBI primer set. TCRdb independently ran MiXCR on the multiplex PCR reads; one entry per CDR3 protein. The sample lists fewer than 400,000 distinct CDR3 sequences; approximately 25% were seen once. The sample comprised blood. These receptor sequences come from a man aged 45-65 years with Graves' hyperthyroidism.

The V gene is TRBV27, the J gene TRBJ2-2, with TRBD2 matching 7 bases. V lost 8 bases and J lost 4; bases outside the gene matches: 4. Looked up from germline, CDR1 is MNHEY and CDR2 is SMNVEV (reference sequence). This CDR3 region has 13 residues. The CDR3 DNA reads TGTGCCAGCGGGGGGGTGGGCACCGGGGAGCTGTTTTTT. Its translation: CASGGVGTGELFF.

This clonotype was counted a few times. The rearrangement uses TRBV6-1 and TRBJ2-2, with no clear D. V lost 1 base and J lost 5, with 8 bases in between. Germline CDR1 and CDR2: MNHNS and SASEGT. The CDR3 is made up of 14 amino acids. The CDR3 DNA follows: TGTGCCAGCAGTGAAGTTGTTGTAACCGGGGAGCTGTTTTTT. Encoded protein: CASSEVVVTGELFF.

V gene TRBV3-1 combines with J gene TRBJ2-1; no reliable D call. The CDR3 consists of 14 residues. Trimming removed 1 base from V and 6 bases from J, with 10 bases in between. Germline loops: CDR1 LGHDT, CDR2 YNNKEL (reference sequence). The CDR3 region has the DNA TGTGCCAGCAGCCAAGTGTGGCAGCGCAATGAGCAGTTCTTC. Translation gives CASSQVWQRNEQFF.

Ten or more counts support this clonotype. The chain couples TRBV2 to TRBJ2-7; D not certain. With 8 bases removed from V and 5 bases from J, the gap between germline ends came to 16 bases. Germline lookup yields CDR1 SNHLY and CDR2 FYNNEI. The CDR3 contains 13 residues. Written as DNA, the CDR3 is TGTGCCAGCTTCTTCGGCCAAGGAAACGAGCAGTACTTC. Translated, it gives CASFFGQGNEQYF.

This clonotype was seen ten or more times. The chain is built from TRBV18 and TRBJ2-3, with TRBD1 matching over 7 bases. CDR1 KGHSH and CDR2 LQKENI come from the germline V gene. The CDR3 length is 16 residues. Trimming took 2 bases from V and 0 from J; bases not matched to a gene: 5. The CDR3 sequence is CASSPKGQPSTDTQYF. CDR3 coding DNA: TGTGCCAGCTCACCAAAGGGACAGCCTAGCACAGATACGCAGTATTTT.

This chain joins TRBV6-1 and TRBJ1-3; D remains unclear. Germline CDR1 reads MNHNS; CDR2 reads SASEGT. V dropped 3 bases and J dropped 4 bases, with 4 bases sitting between them. This CDR3 region has 12 residues. CDR3 nucleotides: TGTGCCAGCAGTGATCAGGGAAACACCATATATTTT. It translates to CASSDQGNTIYF.

CDR3 DNA sequence: TGTGCCAGCAGCCAAGGGTCACCAGATACGCAGTATTTT. Protein sequence: CASSQGSPDTQYF. The chain joins TRBV3-1 to TRBJ2-3; D unresolved. The V gene lost 1 base and the J gene lost 4 bases, with 6 bases spanning the gap. This CDR3 has 13 residues. Germline V gene lookup returns CDR1 LGHDT and CDR2 YNNKEL (reference sequence).

Many counts were recorded for this clonotype. The chain carries TRBV11-2 and TRBJ2-7, with TRBD2 matching over 8 bases. V dropped 3 bases and J dropped 6; count of bases not matched to a gene: 10. Germline CDR1 SGHAT, CDR2 FQNNGV. The length of the CDR3 is 15 residues. Written as DNA, the CDR3 is TGTGCCAGCAGCTTCCGGGCAGCGGGGGAGCGCGAGCAGTACTTC. The encoded protein is CASSFRAAGEREQYF.

The V gene is TRBV18, the J gene TRBJ2-4; no clear D gene. Deletions cut 3 bases from V and 2 bases from J, with 14 bases between. The CDR3 covers 16 residues. Germline V gene lookup returns CDR1 KGHSH and CDR2 LQKENI. The DNA of the CDR3 is TGTGCCAGCTCACCGCAGAGAACCCTAACCAAAAACATTCAGTACTTC. Protein product: CASSPQRTLTKNIQYF.

The V and J genes are TRBV9 and TRBJ2-2; D is undetermined. The CDR3 totals 17 residues. Germline-derived CDR1 and CDR2 are SGDLS and YYNGEE. V lost 4 bases, J lost 0 bases, and 16 bases lay in between. The CDR3 DNA follows: TGTGCCAGCAGCCTATTGTCTGCGGCCGCGAACACCGGGGAGCTGTTTTTT. Residues: CASSLLSAAANTGELFF.

This clonotype was seen at least ten times. The chain uses TRBV5-5 and TRBJ1-2; 7 bases map to TRBD1. The CDR3 is made up of 14 amino acids. Unmatched junction bases numbered 3, after V lost 0 bases and J lost 4 bases. Germline CDR1 and CDR2: SGHKS and YYEKEE (reference sequence). The CDR3, as DNA: TGTGCCAGCAGCTTGGCCCCAGGGGGCTATGGCTACACCTTC. Translated: CASSLAPGGYGYTF.

This clonotype appeared many times. CDR3 coding DNA: TGTGCCAGCAGGGCCGGGCCCCAGACCGGGGAGCTGTTTTTT. Translating gives CASRAGPQTGELFF. The chain recombines TRBV6-1 with TRBJ2-2; D unclear. CDR1 is MNHNS and CDR2 is SASEGT in the germline V gene. The CDR3 has 14 amino acids. Trimming cost V 6 bases and J 5 bases, with 13 bases left between them.

The gene calls are TRBV11-2 and TRBJ1-2; 7 bases agree with TRBD1. The germline gives CDR1 SGHAT, CDR2 FQNNGV. J gave up 8 bases and V 4 bases, and 19 bases lay outside the gene matches. The CDR3 length is 17 residues. The CDR3 reads CASSSLRTGGRMSGYTF. The CDR3 nucleotides read TGTGCCAGCAGCTCCTTGAGGACAGGAGGACGTATGTCGGGCTACACCTTC.

The V gene is TRBV6-2 or TRBV6-3, the J gene TRBJ1-6; D might be TRBD1 (6 bases). The CDR3 runs to 15 residues. V was cut by 4 bases and J by 9 bases, with 16 bases left in between. CDR1 is MNHEY, CDR2 SVGEGT, per germline. The CDR3 coding sequence is TGTGCCAGCAGTTCAGCCGCGGGGGCGCCTTCACCCCTCCACTTT. As protein: CASSSAAGAPSPLHF.

The chain links TRBV20-1 to TRBJ2-1; 10 bases fit TRBD2. There are 15 residues in the CDR3. V was clipped by 1 base and J by 7 bases; unmatched bases: 7. The germline gives CDR1 DFQATT, CDR2 SNEGSKA (reference sequence). In DNA, the CDR3 is TGCAGTGCTAGAGGGCTAGCGGGAGAAGGAAATGAGCAGTTCTTC. Encoded protein: CSARGLAGEGNEQFF.

This clonotype showed up just once. The chain joins TRBV25-1 to TRBJ1-1; 9 bases align to TRBD1. Trimming at V came to 5 bases and at J to 6 bases, leaving 4 bases not matched to a gene. The CDR3 contains 13 residues. Looked up from germline, CDR1 is MGHDK and CDR2 is SYGVNS. The CDR3 is CASSPDRGAEAFF. The CDR3, as DNA: TGTGCCAGCAGTCCCGACAGGGGGGCTGAAGCTTTCTTT.

In its sample, this clonotype was seen a few times. The chain carries TRBV2 and TRBJ2-2, with TRBD2 matching over 8 bases. CDR1 is SNHLY and CDR2 is FYNNEI in the germline V gene. Trimming took 4 bases from V and 4 from J; bases not matched to a gene: 5. The CDR3 length is 15 residues. Written as DNA, the CDR3 is TGTGCCAGCAGTGGTACTAGCGGTAGCACCGGGGAGCTGTTTTTT. Translating it yields CASSGTSGSTGELFF. The complete variable domain, with remaining parts taken from reference TRBV2 and TRBJ2-2, reads EPEVTQTPSHQVTQMGQEVILRCVPISNHLYFYWYRQILGQKVEFLVSFYNNEISEKSEIFDDQFSVERPDGSNFTLKIRSTKLEDSAMYFCASSGTSGSTGELFFGEGSRLTVL.

This clonotype was seen at least ten times. This chain connects TRBV12-5 to TRBJ2-1, with D uncertain. Germline CDR1 is LGHNT and CDR2 is FRNRAP. The CDR3 consists of 13 residues. V lost 3 bases to trimming and J lost 6 bases, with 9 bases between them. The CDR3 sequence: CASGFSSSNEQFF. Here the CDR3 DNA reads TGTGCTAGTGGTTTTTCGAGCTCCAATGAGCAGTTCTTC. Full variable domain (remainder filled in from reference TRBV12-5 and TRBJ2-1): DARVTQTPRHKVTEMGQEVTMRCQPILGHNTVFWYRQTMMQGLELLAYFRNRAPLDDSGMPKDRFSAEMPDATLATLKIQPSEPRDSAVYFCASGFSSSNEQFFGPGTRLTVL.

The chain links TRBV19 to TRBJ2-7, with 9 bases that match TRBD2. Per germline, CDR1 LNHDA and CDR2 SQIVND (reference sequence). The CDR3 has 13 residues. After removal of 4 bases from V and 6 bases from J, the junction contained 4 bases not matched to a gene. The chain's CDR3 is CASSSGAGGEQYF. The DNA for the CDR3 is TGTGCCAGTAGTAGCGGAGCGGGAGGCGAGCAGTACTTC.

In this sample, this clonotype turned up many times. This rearrangement joins TRBV2 to TRBJ2-3, with 7 bases that match TRBD2. Germline trimming cut 3 bases from V and 7 bases from J; bases unmatched to any gene: 7. This CDR3 comprises 14 residues. Germline lookup yields CDR1 SNHLY and CDR2 FYNNEI. CDR3 nucleotide sequence: TGTGCCAGCAGTGAGGGAGGGGAGAGGCATACGCAGTATTTT. As protein: CASSEGGERHTQYF. Full variable domain (outside the CDR3, taken from reference TRBV2 and TRBJ2-3): EPEVTQTPSHQVTQMGQEVILRCVPISNHLYFYWYRQILGQKVEFLVSFYNNEISEKSEIFDDQFSVERPDGSNFTLKIRSTKLEDSAMYFCASSEGGERHTQYFGPGTRLTVL.

J is TRBJ2-1 and V is TRBV3-1; a weak D match, TRBD1 (5 bases). This CDR3 comprises 15 residues. Germline V gives CDR1 LGHDT, CDR2 YNNKEL (reference sequence). The V gene lost 4 bases and the J gene lost 10 bases, with 20 bases spanning the gap. In DNA form, the CDR3 reads TGTGCCAGCAGCCTAGACAGTCGGGCATTTTACGAGCAGTTCTTC. Protein product: CASSLDSRAFYEQFF.

The chain recombines TRBV5-5 with TRBJ2-5, with a weak D call TRBD2 (6 bases). Germline assignment: CDR1 SGHKS and CDR2 YYEKEE (reference sequence). V was clipped by 2 bases and J by 4 bases, with 12 bases between them. This CDR3 is built from 14 residues. The CDR3, as DNA: TGTGCCAGCAGCTTTCGGCAGGGAGGAGAGACCCAGTACTTC. Translation gives CASSFRQGGETQYF. The full variable domain, with the rest looked up from reference TRBV5-5 and TRBJ2-5, is DAGVTQSPTHLIKTRGQQVTLRCSPISGHKSVSWYQQVLGQGPQFIFQYYEKEERGRGNFPDRFSARQFPNYSSELNVNALLLGDSALYLCASSFRQGGETQYFGPGTRLLVL.

This clonotype has more than one count but fewer than ten. The J gene is TRBJ2-5, the V gene TRBV11-2; 7 nucleotides match TRBD1. The trim removed 5 bases at V and 1 base at J, leaving 4 bases unmatched. Germline lookup yields CDR1 SGHAT and CDR2 FQNNGV. This CDR3 contains 14 residues. CDR3 sequence reads: CASSITGVQETQYF. The CDR3 region has the DNA TGTGCCAGCAGCATAACAGGGGTCCAAGAGACCCAGTACTTC.

The gene calls are TRBV12-5 and TRBJ2-3; no reliable D call. Germline CDR1 LGHNT, CDR2 FRNRAP. With 1 base removed from V and 1 base from J, the gap between germline ends came to 9 bases. The CDR3 is made up of 15 amino acids. This chain's CDR3 is CASGLGRSRTDTQYF. For the CDR3, the DNA is TGTGCTAGTGGTTTGGGTCGATCCCGCACAGATACGCAGTATTTT.

This chain links TRBV11-3 with TRBJ2-1; D is unclear. Germline V gene lookup returns CDR1 SGHNT and CDR2 YENEEA. With 1 base removed from V and 7 bases from J, the gap between germline ends came to 11 bases. The CDR3 contains 14 residues. As DNA, the CDR3 is TGTGCCAGCAGCTTAGCCGCCTCCTGGAATGAGCAGTTCTTC. It is translated as CASSLAASWNEQFF.

This clonotype was seen more than once but under ten times. The rearrangement joins TRBV5-5 to TRBJ2-7, with D maybe TRBD2 (5 bases). The V gene's germline CDR1 is SGHKS and CDR2 YYEKEE (reference sequence). This CDR3 contains 15 residues. Between the trimmed V and J ends, which lost 4 bases and 3 bases, there was a span of 17 bases. CDR3 bases: TGTGCCAGCAGCCACGAGAGAGGGCCTGTCTACGAGCAGTACTTC. Protein product: CASSHERGPVYEQYF. Using reference TRBV5-5 and TRBJ2-7 for the parts outside the CDR3, the full variable domain is DAGVTQSPTHLIKTRGQQVTLRCSPISGHKSVSWYQQVLGQGPQFIFQYYEKEERGRGNFPDRFSARQFPNYSSELNVNALLLGDSALYLCASSHERGPVYEQYFGPGTRLTVT.

The V gene is TRBV5-1, the J gene TRBJ1-1; 11 bases match TRBD1. The CDR3 length is 15 residues. With V trimmed by 3 bases and J by 6 bases, 7 bases remained unmatched. Germline V CDR1 and CDR2: SGHRS, YFSETQ. CDR3 bases: TGCGCCAGCAGCTCGACGGGACAGGGGGGGGCTGAAGCTTTCTTT. Its translation is CASSSTGQGGAEAFF.

This rearrangement joins TRBV19 to TRBJ2-5; TRBD1 agrees at 10 bases. V dropped 1 base and J dropped 4; count of bases not matched to a gene: 15. CDR1 is LNHDA and CDR2 is SQIVND in the germline V gene (reference sequence). This CDR3 spans 19 amino acids. CDR3 amino acids: CASSIGLTGTGENGETQYF. CDR3 bases: TGTGCCAGTAGTATAGGGTTAACCGGGACAGGGGAAAATGGAGAGACCCAGTACTTC. The full variable domain, its missing parts supplied by reference TRBV19 and TRBJ2-5, is DGGITQSPKYLFRKEGQNVTLSCEQNLNHDAMYWYRQDPGQGLRLIYYSQIVNDFQKGDIAEGYSVSREKKESFPLTVTSAQKNPTAFYLCASSIGLTGTGENGETQYFGPGTRLLVL.

This clonotype occurred many times. The CDR3 region has the DNA TGTGCCAGCAGTTTAGGGGCCTCCATTTACAATGAGCAGTTCTTC. Amino acids: CASSLGASIYNEQFF. This chain links TRBV12-3 or TRBV12-4 with TRBJ2-1; D gene uncertain. Trimming took 1 base from V and 4 from J, leaving 11 bases between them. The CDR3 length is 15 residues.

This clonotype was seen once. For the CDR3, the DNA is TGTGCAACCGGACTAGCGGGGAGTTTGGGTACGCAGTATTTT. This gives the protein CATGLAGSLGTQYF. This chain connects TRBV28 to TRBJ2-3; 12 bases are shared with TRBD2. This CDR3 has 14 amino acids. CDR1 is MDHEN and CDR2 is SYDVKM in the germline V gene. Full variable domain (outside the CDR3, taken from reference TRBV28 and TRBJ2-3): DVKVTQSSRYLVKRTGEKVFLECVQDMDHENMFWYRQDPGLGLRLIYFSYDVKMKEKGDIPEGYSVSREKKERFSLILESASTNQTSMYLCATGLAGSLGTQYFGPGTRLTVL.